Each of the 32 T cell receptor beta chains below was sequenced from the same sample in a study of cytomegalovirus exposure and HLA in healthy donors. The table came from immunoSEQ multiplex PCR; TCRdb's copy has only in-frame clones and leaves some out. This sample has 150,000 to 200,000 clones, with 84% found just once. The sample taken for sequencing was PBMCs. The receptors here all came from a man aged 25-45 years in good health and CMV-seropositive.

This sequence joins TRBV28 and TRBJ2-3; TRBD2 aligns across 10 bases. Losses at the gene ends were 5 bases for V and 2 bases for J; bases not matched to a gene: 4. There are 15 residues in the CDR3. Germline CDR1 is MDHEN and CDR2 is SYDVKM. CDR3 nucleotide sequence: TGTGCCAGCAGTCCGGGACTAGCGCACACAGATACGCAGTATTTT. As protein: CASSPGLAHTDTQYF.

This clone was counted ten times or more. V and J are TRBV6-5 and TRBJ1-2; a weak D match, TRBD1 (5 bases). This CDR3 spans 13 amino acids. V shed 6 bases and J shed 7 bases, with 15 bases lying between them. Germline V gene data show CDR1 as MNHEY and CDR2 as SVGAGI. The chain's CDR3 is CASSPPGVVGYTF. The CDR3 nucleotides are TGTGCCAGCAGCCCCCCGGGGGTAGTTGGCTACACCTTC.

The J gene is TRBJ2-1, the V gene TRBV6-1, with D possibly TRBD2 on 5 matching bases. The CDR3 is 14 amino acids. Germline V gene lookup returns CDR1 MNHNS and CDR2 SASEGT. V lost 7 bases and J lost 0, with 10 bases in between. The CDR3 DNA reads as TGTGCCAGCACCTCCCGGGACTCCTACAATGAGCAGTTCTTC. Protein product: CASTSRDSYNEQFF.

In DNA form, the CDR3 reads TGTGCCAGCAGCTTATTGAGCGGGAGAGGCGAGCAGTACTTC. Protein sequence: CASSLLSGRGEQYF. The chain is built from TRBV7-2 and TRBJ2-7; 8 bases line up with TRBD2. There are 14 residues in the CDR3. With 2 bases clipped from V and 6 bases from J, the junction kept 6 bases outside the gene matches. Germline V CDR1 and CDR2: SGHTA, FQGNSA.

In its sample, this clone was seen once. This chain links TRBV27 with TRBJ2-2, with 7 bases aligning to TRBD1. The CDR3 covers 15 residues. Losses at the gene ends were 3 bases for V and 1 base for J; bases not matched to a gene: 2. CDR1 MNHEY and CDR2 SMNVEV come from the germline V gene (reference sequence). The CDR3 region is CASSFRTGNTGELFF. Written as DNA, the CDR3 is TGTGCCAGCAGTTTTAGGACAGGGAACACCGGGGAGCTGTTTTTT.

The chain employs TRBV7-2 and TRBJ2-7; TRBD2 agrees at 8 bases. CDR3 length: 18 amino acids. Trimming took 5 bases from V and 0 from J; bases not matched to a gene: 15. Per germline, CDR1 SGHTA and CDR2 FQGNSA. The DNA of the CDR3 is TGTGCCAGCAGCCAGGGGCTAGCGGGCTGGGGAAGCTCCTACGAGCAGTACTTC. This encodes CASSQGLAGWGSSYEQYF. The full variable domain, completed using reference TRBV7-2 and TRBJ2-7, is GAGVSQSPSNKVTEKGKDVELRCDPISGHTALYWYRQSLGQGLEFLIYFQGNSAPDKSGLPSDRFSAERTGGSVSTLTIQRTQQEDSAVYLCASSQGLAGWGSSYEQYFGPGTRLTVT.

This clone occurred once. The J gene is TRBJ2-3, the V gene TRBV11-2, with 9 bases that match TRBD2. The V segment lost 5 bases and the J segment 6 bases; nucleotides outside the gene matches: 12. Germline values: CDR1 SGHAT, CDR2 FQNNGV. CDR3 length equals 16 residues. This CDR3 reads CASSRPSRAGGDTQYF. CDR3 bases: TGTGCCAGCAGCCGCCCCAGTAGGGCGGGAGGGGATACGCAGTATTTT.

The chain carries TRBV19 and TRBJ1-1, with D possibly TRBD1 on 6 matching bases. CDR1 and CDR2 from the germline V gene are LNHDA and SQIVND (reference sequence). CDR3 length: 16 residues. Trimming took 5 bases from V and 4 from J, leaving 20 bases between them. The CDR3 loop reads CASSATGYLPTTEAFF. CDR3 coding DNA: TGTGCCAGTAGTGCCACAGGGTACCTTCCCACCACTGAAGCTTTCTTT.

The V and J genes are TRBV10-3 and TRBJ2-3, with TRBD1 matching over 12 bases. V lost 3 bases to trimming and J lost 1 base; unmatched junction nucleotides: 23. CDR3 length: 23 amino acids. CDR1 and CDR2 from the germline V gene are ENHRY and SYGVKD. The CDR3 here is CAISDLGQGATSSGRRGTDTQYF. The DNA for the CDR3 is TGTGCCATCAGTGACTTGGGACAGGGGGCTACGTCTAGCGGGAGACGGGGCACAGATACGCAGTATTTT.

A single count supports this clone. The V gene is TRBV2, the J gene TRBJ1-1; possible D gene TRBD1, 6 bases. The CDR3 runs to 14 residues. Germline assignment: CDR1 SNHLY and CDR2 FYNNEI. Trimming left V 7 bases short and J 0 bases short, with 12 bases between. The CDR3: CASNRQEVNTEAFF. The CDR3 nucleotides read TGTGCCAGCAACCGACAGGAGGTGAACACTGAAGCTTTCTTT.

V usage is TRBV9 and J usage is TRBJ1-4, with 9 nucleotides matching TRBD1. The CDR3 runs 15 residues. The V gene end was trimmed by 4 bases and the J gene end by 7 bases; junction bases not matched to a gene: 8. Germline loops: CDR1 SGDLS, CDR2 YYNGEE. This CDR3 reads CASSIRTGEGEKLFF. The CDR3 DNA sequence: TGTGCCAGCAGCATAAGGACAGGGGAAGGTGAAAAACTGTTTTTT.

The V and J genes are TRBV6-6 and TRBJ2-5; 9 nucleotides match TRBD2. The V gene's germline CDR1 is MNHNY and CDR2 SVGAGI (reference sequence). V shed 2 bases, J shed 5 bases, and the junction held 3 bases outside the gene matches. CDR3 size: 14 residues. CDR3 bases: TGTGCCAGCAGTTACGGGGGACTAGCTGAGACCCAGTACTTC. Its translation is CASSYGGLAETQYF.

This clone has more than one count but fewer than ten. This rearrangement joins TRBV4-3 to TRBJ1-2; D might be TRBD1 (6 bases). This CDR3 has 16 amino acids. Germline loops: CDR1 LGHNA, CDR2 YSLEER. The ends were cut back, 0 bases at V and 1 base at J, with 12 bases in the middle. The CDR3: CASSQDFTGYNYGYTF. DNA for the CDR3: TGCGCCAGCAGCCAAGATTTCACAGGGTATAACTATGGCTACACCTTC.

The CDR3 region has the DNA TGTGCCAGCAGTTTCTCCTACAGTGCGCAGGAGCAGTACTTC. Its protein product is CASSFSYSAQEQYF. V is TRBV28 and J is TRBJ2-7; D ambiguous. CDR1 MDHEN and CDR2 SYDVKM come from the germline V gene. With 3 bases removed from V and 7 bases from J, the gap between germline ends came to 16 bases. The CDR3 sequence is 14 residues long.

The chain links TRBV18 to TRBJ1-1; D call uncertain. CDR1 is KGHSH, CDR2 LQKENI, per germline. The V and J ends lost 4 bases and 2 bases respectively, with 11 bases between them. The CDR3 runs 14 residues. The CDR3 bases are TGTGCCAGCTCACTGGAAAGGAGTAACACTGAAGCTTTCTTT. Translating gives CASSLERSNTEAFF.

Comment on this clone: The sample carries other DNA sequences with the same CDR3. The chain joins TRBV6-1 to TRBJ2-7, with TRBD1 matching 7 bases. The CDR3 has 13 residues. V lost 4 bases, J lost 4 bases, and 4 bases stayed unmatched. Germline CDR1 MNHNS, CDR2 SASEGT. The CDR3 DNA reads as TGTGCCAGCAGTGTAGACAGGGTTTACGAGCAGTACTTC. Translated: CASSVDRVYEQYF.

The rearrangement joins TRBV9 to TRBJ2-1, with unresolved D. The CDR3 spans 15 residues. The germline CDR1 and CDR2 sequences are SGDLS and YYNGEE. Trimming took 2 bases from V and 5 from J, leaving 14 bases between them. The CDR3 loop is CASSVASLGNNEQFF. The CDR3 nucleotides are TGTGCCAGCAGCGTCGCCTCATTGGGCAACAATGAGCAGTTCTTC. Drawing the rest from reference TRBV9 and TRBJ2-1, the complete variable domain is DSGVTQTPKHLITATGQRVTLRCSPRSGDLSVYWYQQSLDQGLQFLIQYYNGEERAKGNILERFSAQQFPDLHSELNLSSLELGDSALYFCASSVASLGNNEQFFGPGTRLTVL.

The genes are TRBV28 and TRBJ1-1, with a weak D call TRBD1 (6 bases). CDR1 MDHEN and CDR2 SYDVKM come from the germline V gene. V was clipped by 0 bases and J by 10 bases, with 21 bases between them. The CDR3 length is 16 residues. The CDR3, as DNA: TGTGCCAGCAGTTTATGGTCCCAAGGCCAGGGGCTAGGAGCTTTCTTT. It codes for CASSLWSQGQGLGAFF.

Only one count was recorded for this clone. The chain recombines TRBV7-8 with TRBJ1-4; the D gene is possibly TRBD1 (5 bases). There are 15 residues in the CDR3. Germline V gene data show CDR1 as SGHVS and CDR2 as FQNEAQ. V dropped 1 base and J dropped 2 bases, with 8 bases sitting between them. In DNA form, the CDR3 reads TGTGCCAGCAGCTTAGTTAGGGGCACTAATGAAAAACTGTTTTTT. Its translation is CASSLVRGTNEKLFF. Filled out from reference TRBV7-8 and TRBJ1-4, the complete variable domain reads GAGVSQSPRYKVAKRGQDVALRCDPISGHVSLFWYQQALGQGPEFLTYFQNEAQLDKSGLPSDRFFAERPEGSVSTLKIQRTQQEDSAVYLCASSLVRGTNEKLFFGSGTQLSVL.

The chain uses TRBV11-1 and TRBJ1-3, with a tentative D call TRBD1 (5 bases). CDR3 size: 15 residues. Germline CDR1 reads SGHAT; CDR2 reads FQDESV (reference sequence). The V end lost 5 bases, the J end lost 4 bases, and 15 bases lay between the germline ends. The CDR3 is CASSRRPGVGNTIYF. CDR3 nucleotide sequence: TGTGCCAGCAGCCGGCGGCCGGGGGTCGGAAACACCATATATTTT.

This clone has a single count. This rearrangement joins TRBV6-5 to TRBJ1-4; D possibly corresponds to TRBD1 (5 bases). Germline CDR1 reads MNHEY; CDR2 reads SVGAGI. V lost 6 bases to trimming and J lost 2 bases, with 13 bases between them. CDR3 length: 15 amino acids. CDR3 sequence reads: CASSSGFGTNEKLFF. CDR3 DNA: TGTGCCAGCAGCTCAGGGTTTGGGACTAATGAAAAACTGTTTTTT.

The rearrangement uses TRBV2 and TRBJ2-3; D ambiguous. The CDR3 length is 15 residues. Germline CDR1 and CDR2: SNHLY and FYNNEI. Between the trimmed V and J ends, which lost 7 bases and 0 bases, there was a span of 14 bases. The DNA of the CDR3 is TGTGCCAGCAATCCCCCGGAGCTAAGCACAGATACGCAGTATTTT. Amino acids: CASNPPELSTDTQYF.

This chain uses TRBV7-2 with TRBJ1-2; perhaps TRBD1 as D (5 bases). Germline CDR1 reads SGHTA; CDR2 reads FQGNSA. V lost 4 bases, J lost 7 bases, and 16 bases lay in between. The CDR3 runs to 14 residues. As DNA, the CDR3 is TGTGCCAGCAGCTCCTGGGCTGGGGGGGGTGGCTACACCTTC. The encoded protein is CASSSWAGGGGYTF. The full variable domain, with the rest looked up from reference TRBV7-2 and TRBJ1-2, is GAGVSQSPSNKVTEKGKDVELRCDPISGHTALYWYRQSLGQGLEFLIYFQGNSAPDKSGLPSDRFSAERTGGSVSTLTIQRTQQEDSAVYLCASSSWAGGGGYTFGSGTRLTVV.

The CDR3 loop is CASSRRGQLNTGELFF. As DNA, the CDR3 is TGCGCCAGCAGCCGTCGGGGACAGTTAAACACCGGGGAGCTGTTTTTT. V and J are TRBV4-1 and TRBJ2-2, with 7 bases identical to TRBD1. The CDR3 extends over 16 amino acids. In germline, CDR1 is MGHRA, CDR2 YSYEKL. The trim removed 4 bases at V and 2 bases at J, leaving 7 bases unmatched.

The V call is TRBV4-1, the J call TRBJ1-5; D call uncertain. With 1 base removed from V and 8 bases from J, the gap between germline ends came to 12 bases. The CDR3 is made up of 14 amino acids. Germline V gene lookup returns CDR1 MGHRA and CDR2 YSYEKL. This chain's CDR3 is CASSQVMGAEPQHF. The CDR3 DNA sequence: TGCGCCAGCAGCCAAGTGATGGGAGCTGAGCCCCAGCATTTT.

The chain is built from TRBV7-9 and TRBJ1-2; 7 bases align to TRBD1. The V segment lost 7 bases and the J segment 7 bases; nucleotides outside the gene matches: 9. The CDR3 has 13 residues. CDR1 and CDR2 from the germline V gene are SEHNR and FQNEAQ (reference sequence). CDR3 DNA sequence: TGTGCCAGCACCCAACAGGGGTTGGCTGGCTACACCTTC. Its translation is CASTQQGLAGYTF. Drawing the rest from reference TRBV7-9 and TRBJ1-2, the complete variable domain is DTGVSQNPRHKITKRGQNVTFRCDPISEHNRLYWYRQTLGQGPEFLTYFQNEAQLEKSRLLSDRFSAERPKGSFSTLEIQRTEQGDSAMYLCASTQQGLAGYTFGSGTRLTVV.

This clone was seen a few times. This chain links TRBV6-1 with TRBJ1-1; tentatively, D is TRBD1 (5 bases). Trimming took off 5 bases at V and 3 bases at J, with 16 bases between the two ends. The CDR3 contains 15 residues. The germline V gene has CDR1 MNHNS and CDR2 SASEGT. The CDR3 loop reads CASSKDGGEYTEAFF. Written as DNA, the CDR3 is TGTGCCAGCAGTAAGGACGGGGGGGAATACACTGAAGCTTTCTTT.

There are a few counts of this clone. The rearrangement links TRBV9 to TRBJ1-1, with D unclear. V gave up 0 bases and J gave up 1 base, with 7 bases separating them. Germline V gene lookup returns CDR1 SGDLS and CDR2 YYNGEE. This CDR3 has 14 amino acids. CDR3 nucleotides: TGTGCCAGCAGCGTAGCTCCGGGGAACACTGAAGCTTTCTTT. As protein: CASSVAPGNTEAFF.

J is TRBJ2-1 and V is TRBV19, with 10 bases matching TRBD2. The CDR3 sequence is 16 residues long. V shed 5 bases and J 9 bases; nucleotides not matched to a gene: 13. The germline V gene has CDR1 LNHDA and CDR2 SQIVND (reference sequence). The CDR3 DNA reads TGTGCCAGTAGTTCGCCGGCGTGGGCTAGCGGGAGTGAGCAGTTCTTC. This codes for CASSSPAWASGSEQFF. The variable domain in full, completed from reference TRBV19 and TRBJ2-1, reads DGGITQSPKYLFRKEGQNVTLSCEQNLNHDAMYWYRQDPGQGLRLIYYSQIVNDFQKGDIAEGYSVSREKKESFPLTVTSAQKNPTAFYLCASSSPAWASGSEQFFGPGTRLTVL.

This clone occurred once. V usage is TRBV5-6 and J usage is TRBJ1-2, with TRBD1 matching 7 bases. The V gene end was trimmed by 4 bases and the J gene end by 8 bases; junction bases not matched to a gene: 5. Looked up from germline, CDR1 is SGHDT and CDR2 is YYEEEE. The CDR3 is 12 amino acids. In DNA, the CDR3 is TGTGCCAGCAGCGTACGGACAGGCGGCTACACCTTC. Protein sequence: CASSVRTGGYTF.

This chain links TRBV2 with TRBJ1-4; TRBD1 aligns across 7 bases. Germline V gene data show CDR1 as SNHLY and CDR2 as FYNNEI. The CDR3 length is 15 residues. V was clipped by 10 bases and J by 5 bases; unmatched bases: 13. This CDR3 is CATGGQGVRNEKLFF. The CDR3 DNA reads TGTGCCACGGGTGGGCAGGGGGTCAGAAATGAAAAACTGTTTTTT. The whole variable domain, filled in from reference TRBV2 and TRBJ1-4, reads EPEVTQTPSHQVTQMGQEVILRCVPISNHLYFYWYRQILGQKVEFLVSFYNNEISEKSEIFDDQFSVERPDGSNFTLKIRSTKLEDSAMYFCATGGQGVRNEKLFFGSGTQLSVL.

This clone has only one observation. J is TRBJ2-5 and V is TRBV5-1; D unresolved. CDR3 length: 14 amino acids. From germline, CDR1 is SGHRS and CDR2 YFSETQ. The V end was cut by 4 bases, the J end by 2 bases, with 12 bases between. CDR3 nucleotides: TGCGCCAGCAGCCGAGACATTATACAAGAGACCCAGTACTTC. It yields the protein CASSRDIIQETQYF.